This T cell receptor (beta chain) was captured in a study of blood T cell repertoires in COVID-19. Original handling: Estimation of nucleated cell counts was performed using reference gene primer amplification. Clones were read by immunoSEQ multiplex PCR, and TCRdb kept only the in-frame ones, dropping some. The V and J calls and the clone size are those of that table, but D and trimming were determined from the DNA. Found here are about 170,000 clones, 85% to 90% of them singletons; the top ten hold approximately 11%. The Seattle patients joined while their infection was active and were tracked longitudinally afterward. Trimming removed 4 bases from V and 4 bases from J, with 16 bases in between. Germline CDR1 is LNHDA and CDR2 is SQIVND (reference sequence). The CDR3 contains 15 residues.

This TCR derives from a woman aged 60 to 75 with COVID-19, enrolled during active disease. Sequencing input: peripheral blood. V gene TRBV19 combines with J gene TRBJ1-2; a possible D gene is TRBD1 (5 bases). For the CDR3, the DNA is TGTGCCAGTAGTAACAAGGGTGCAGGGCCCTATGGCTACACCTTC. Protein sequence: CASSNKGAGPYGYTF.